This T cell receptor beta chain was recorded in a study of blood T cell repertoires in COVID-19. Overall study context: The United States, Italy and Spain provided the acute and convalescent COVID-19 samples. T cells, B-cell-depleted T cells, or PBMCs supplied cDNA or gDNA.

In its sample, this clone was seen once. Per the authors' pipeline: The assay estimated nucleated cells by amplifying reference gene primers. Measured with immunoSEQ multiplex PCR; TCRdb has only the in-frame clones, and not every one. V, J and clone size are taken as reported in that table, and D and trimming were inferred from the DNA itself. The sample holds about 220,000 clones; roughly 88% are singletons and the top ten take roughly 2.3%. Germline V gives CDR1 LNHDA, CDR2 SQIVND (reference sequence). The CDR3 is 14 amino acids. Deletions cut 6 bases from V and 0 bases from J, with 8 bases between.

V gene TRBV19 combines with J gene TRBJ2-2, with D possibly TRBD1 on 5 matching bases. Sequenced: peripheral blood. The TCR sequence derives from a man aged 25 to 45 who had recovered from COVID-19. CDR3 loop: CASRGQTNTGELFF. The CDR3 region has the DNA TGTGCCAGTAGAGGACAAACGAACACCGGGGAGCTGTTTTTT.